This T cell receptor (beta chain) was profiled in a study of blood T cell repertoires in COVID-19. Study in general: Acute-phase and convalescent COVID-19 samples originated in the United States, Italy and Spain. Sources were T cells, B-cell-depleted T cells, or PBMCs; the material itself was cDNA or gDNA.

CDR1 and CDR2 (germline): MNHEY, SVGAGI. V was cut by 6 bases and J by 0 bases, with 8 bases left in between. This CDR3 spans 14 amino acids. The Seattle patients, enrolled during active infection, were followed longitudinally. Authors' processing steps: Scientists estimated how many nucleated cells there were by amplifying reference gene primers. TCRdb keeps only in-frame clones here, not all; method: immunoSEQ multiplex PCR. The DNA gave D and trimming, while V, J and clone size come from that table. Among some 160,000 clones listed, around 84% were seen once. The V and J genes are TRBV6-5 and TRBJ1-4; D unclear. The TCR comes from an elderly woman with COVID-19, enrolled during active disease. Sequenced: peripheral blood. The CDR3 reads CASRADATNEKLFF. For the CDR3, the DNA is TGTGCCAGCAGGGCAGATGCAACTAATGAAAAACTGTTTTTT.